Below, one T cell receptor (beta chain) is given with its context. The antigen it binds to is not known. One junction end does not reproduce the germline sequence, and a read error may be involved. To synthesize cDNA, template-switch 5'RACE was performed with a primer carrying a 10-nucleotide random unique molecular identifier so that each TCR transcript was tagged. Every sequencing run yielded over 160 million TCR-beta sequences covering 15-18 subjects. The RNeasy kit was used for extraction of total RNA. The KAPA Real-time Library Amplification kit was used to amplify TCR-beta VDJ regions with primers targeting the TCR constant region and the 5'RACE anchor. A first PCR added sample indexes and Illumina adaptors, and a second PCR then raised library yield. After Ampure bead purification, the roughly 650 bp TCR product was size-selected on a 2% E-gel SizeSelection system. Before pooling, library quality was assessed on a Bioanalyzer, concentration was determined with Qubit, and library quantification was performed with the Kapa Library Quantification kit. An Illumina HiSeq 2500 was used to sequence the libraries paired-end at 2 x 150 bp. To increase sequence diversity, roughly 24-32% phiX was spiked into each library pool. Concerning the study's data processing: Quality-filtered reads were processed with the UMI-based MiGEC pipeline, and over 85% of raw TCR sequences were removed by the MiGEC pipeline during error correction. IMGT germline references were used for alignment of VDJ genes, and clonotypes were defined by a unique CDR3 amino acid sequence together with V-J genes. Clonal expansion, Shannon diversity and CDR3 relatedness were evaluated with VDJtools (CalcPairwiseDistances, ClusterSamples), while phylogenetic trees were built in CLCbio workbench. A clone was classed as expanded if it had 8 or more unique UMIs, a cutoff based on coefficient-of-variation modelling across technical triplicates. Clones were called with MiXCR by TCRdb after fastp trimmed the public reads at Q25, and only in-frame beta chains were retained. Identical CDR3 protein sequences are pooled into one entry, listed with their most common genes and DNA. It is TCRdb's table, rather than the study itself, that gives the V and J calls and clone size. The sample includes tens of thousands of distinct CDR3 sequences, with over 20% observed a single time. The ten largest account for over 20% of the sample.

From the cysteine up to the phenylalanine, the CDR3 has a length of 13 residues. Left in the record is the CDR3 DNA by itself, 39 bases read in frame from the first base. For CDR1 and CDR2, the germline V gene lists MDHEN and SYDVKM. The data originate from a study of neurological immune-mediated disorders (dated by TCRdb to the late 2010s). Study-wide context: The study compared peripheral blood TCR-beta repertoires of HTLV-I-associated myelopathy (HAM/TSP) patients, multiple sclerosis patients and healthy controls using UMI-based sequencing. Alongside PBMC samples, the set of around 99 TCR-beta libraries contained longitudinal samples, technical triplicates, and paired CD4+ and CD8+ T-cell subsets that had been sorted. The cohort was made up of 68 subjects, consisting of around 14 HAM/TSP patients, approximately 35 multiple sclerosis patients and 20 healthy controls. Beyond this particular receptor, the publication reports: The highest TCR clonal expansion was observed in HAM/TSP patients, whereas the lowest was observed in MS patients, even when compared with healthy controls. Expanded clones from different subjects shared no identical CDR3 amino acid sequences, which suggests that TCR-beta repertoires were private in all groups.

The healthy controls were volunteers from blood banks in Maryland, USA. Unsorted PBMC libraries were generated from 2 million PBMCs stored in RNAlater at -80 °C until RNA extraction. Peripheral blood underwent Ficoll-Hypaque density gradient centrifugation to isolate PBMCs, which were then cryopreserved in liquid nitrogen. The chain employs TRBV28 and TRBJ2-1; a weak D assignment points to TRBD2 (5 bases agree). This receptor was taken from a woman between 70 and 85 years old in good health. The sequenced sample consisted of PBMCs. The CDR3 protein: CAGRRPGYNEHFF. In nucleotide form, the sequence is TGTGCCGGCCGCCGGCCGGGGTACAATGAGCATTTCTTC.